Below are 23 T cell receptor beta chains sequenced from a single sample in a study of monozygotic twins with inflammatory bowel disease. Using the 5' RACE reads, TCRdb records one entry per CDR3 protein without DNA. In all, the sample yields over 90,000 distinct CDR3 sequences. Sequencing input: blood. These receptors came from a human donor with ulcerative colitis or Crohn's disease, or a healthy co-twin of an affected twin (not recorded which).

V gene TRBV20-1 combines with J gene TRBJ2-7; with no DNA, the TCRdb D assignment of TRBD1 cannot be verified. CDR1 and CDR2 (germline): DFQATT, SNEGSKA (reference sequence). The CDR3 length is 11 residues. CDR3: CTVGGGYEQYF.

V usage is TRBV12-3 or TRBV12-4 and J usage is TRBJ2-4; TCRdb outputs TRBD1, but without DNA this stays unchecked. There are 13 residues in the CDR3. CDR3 sequence reads: CASNTGGRDIQYF.

The rearrangement joins TRBV4-3 to TRBJ1-5; TCRdb returns TRBD1, unconfirmable since there is no DNA. Germline V CDR1 and CDR2: LGHNA, YSLEER. The CDR3 is 15 amino acids. The CDR3: CASSQEDRGGQPQHF.

J is TRBJ1-1 and V is TRBV6-2 or TRBV6-3; TCRdb selects TRBD1, and the lack of DNA leaves this call unchecked. The CDR3 covers 14 residues. Germline CDR1 reads MNHEY; CDR2 reads SVGEGT. Here the CDR3 reads CASSYSRDSLEAFF.

The V call is TRBV23-1, the J call TRBJ1-5; the TCRdb D gene call, TRBD1, has no DNA to confirm it. TRBV23-1 is classed as an ORF, of uncertain function. The CDR3 loop spans 17 amino acids. CDR3 sequence reads: CASSQLNIQGAYQPQHF.

V gene TRBV5-1 combines with J gene TRBJ2-6; TCRdb names TRBD2, which stays unverified in the absence of DNA. This CDR3 is 15 amino acids long. Germline CDR1 is SGHRS and CDR2 is YFSETQ. This chain's CDR3 is CASSLGGTGANVLTF.

The CDR3 sequence is CASSLRVSGNTGELFF. The chain uses TRBV5-1 and TRBJ2-2; absent DNA, TCRdb's TRBD2 call cannot be checked. This CDR3 is 16 amino acids long. Germline lookup yields CDR1 SGHRS and CDR2 YFSETQ.

The chain recombines TRBV7-9 with TRBJ1-4; TCRdb selects TRBD1, and the lack of DNA leaves this call unchecked. The CDR3 extends over 14 amino acids. Germline CDR1 reads SEHNR; CDR2 reads FQNEAQ (reference sequence). The CDR3 spells CASSLRTGDEKLFF.

The chain couples TRBV10-3 to TRBJ2-7; TCRdb designates TRBD1, a call that cannot be tested without DNA. CDR1 and CDR2 (germline): ENHRY, SYGVKD. The CDR3 has 15 amino acids. CDR3 sequence: CAISHPVSQTYEQYF.

This chain links TRBV6-2 or TRBV6-3 with TRBJ2-7; TCRdb outputs TRBD1, but without DNA this stays unchecked. CDR3 length equals 12 residues. Germline CDR1 MNHEY, CDR2 SVGEGT. CDR3 in amino acids: CASSLRGGEQYF.

V is TRBV5-4 and J is TRBJ1-1; lacking DNA, the TRBD1 call made by TCRdb goes unchecked. The germline V gene encodes CDR1 SGHNT and CDR2 YYREEE (reference sequence). CDR3 length: 15 amino acids. The CDR3 region is CASSLFDRMNTEAFF.

The chain is built from TRBV12-3 or TRBV12-4 and TRBJ2-2; TCRdb indicates TRBD1, and absent DNA this call remains unverified. The CDR3 runs 16 residues. The CDR3: CASRPPWAGLPGELFF.

The genes are TRBV6-4 and TRBJ1-1. This CDR3 contains 12 residues. Germline CDR1 is MRHNA and CDR2 is SNTAGT. The CDR3 sequence is CASSDSGSGTFF.

The CDR3 sequence is CSGQSGVNQPQHF. This rearrangement joins TRBV29-1 to TRBJ1-5. The CDR3 has 13 residues. The germline V gene has CDR1 SQVTM and CDR2 ANQGSEA.

The chain recombines TRBV7-9 with TRBJ2-7. Per germline, CDR1 SEHNR and CDR2 FQNEAQ (reference sequence). The CDR3 is 15 residues long. The chain's CDR3 is CASSLAGPPSYEQYF.

This chain joins TRBV6-6 and TRBJ1-5; TCRdb returns TRBD1, unconfirmable since there is no DNA. Germline V gene sequence: CDR1 MNHNY, CDR2 SVGAGI (reference sequence). The CDR3 length is 11 residues. The CDR3 region is CASGGAQPQHF.

The rearrangement uses TRBV10-3 and TRBJ1-2; no DNA is available, so the TRBD1 call from TCRdb remains unchecked. CDR1 is ENHRY, CDR2 SYGVKD, per germline. The CDR3 loop spans 11 amino acids. CDR3 region: CAISDREGYTF.

V usage is TRBV7-2 and J usage is TRBJ2-7; TCRdb returns TRBD1, unconfirmable since there is no DNA. CDR3 length equals 15 residues. Germline V gene data show CDR1 as SGHTA and CDR2 as FQGNSA. The CDR3 loop is CASSSIQGVLIEQYF.

The chain is built from TRBV7-2 and TRBJ2-1; the TCRdb D gene call, TRBD1, has no DNA to confirm it. This CDR3 spans 15 amino acids. Germline V gene data show CDR1 as SGHTA and CDR2 as FQGNSA. CDR3 protein: CASSTGGLSYNEQFF.

The chain employs TRBV4-2 and TRBJ2-5. The CDR3 totals 15 residues. Germline CDR1 is LGHNA and CDR2 is YNFKEQ. This CDR3 reads CASSPLVELKETQYF.

V is TRBV27 and J is TRBJ2-2. This CDR3 has 16 residues. The V gene's germline CDR1 is MNHEY and CDR2 SMNVEV (reference sequence). The CDR3 here is CASSLSPSGNTGELFF.

This chain joins TRBV7-9 and TRBJ2-5; TCRdb reports TRBD2, a call that lacks DNA to check it against. CDR1 and CDR2 from the germline V gene are SEHNR and FQNEAQ (reference sequence). The CDR3 spans 15 residues. CDR3 protein: CASSFYRDERETQYF.

The rearrangement uses TRBV6-2 or TRBV6-3 and TRBJ2-1; the D gene TCRdb calls, TRBD1, cannot be checked with no DNA. There are 15 residues in the CDR3. Germline V lookup: CDR1 MNHEY, CDR2 SVGEGT. CDR3 in amino acids: CASSLGQVSYNEQFF.